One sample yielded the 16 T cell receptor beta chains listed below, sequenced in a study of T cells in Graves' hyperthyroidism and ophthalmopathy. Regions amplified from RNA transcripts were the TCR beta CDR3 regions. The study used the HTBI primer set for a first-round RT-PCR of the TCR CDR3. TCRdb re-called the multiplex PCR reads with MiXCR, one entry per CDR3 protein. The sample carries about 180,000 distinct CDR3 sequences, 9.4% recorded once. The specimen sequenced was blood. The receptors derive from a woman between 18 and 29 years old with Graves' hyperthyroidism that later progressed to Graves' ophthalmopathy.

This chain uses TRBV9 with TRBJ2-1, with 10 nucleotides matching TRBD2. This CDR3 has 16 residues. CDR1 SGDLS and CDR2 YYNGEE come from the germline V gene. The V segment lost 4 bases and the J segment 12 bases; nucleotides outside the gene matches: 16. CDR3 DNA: TGTGCCAGCAGCCCCCGCTGGGCTAGCGGGAGAGTTGGGCAGTTCTTC. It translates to CASSPRWASGRVGQFF.

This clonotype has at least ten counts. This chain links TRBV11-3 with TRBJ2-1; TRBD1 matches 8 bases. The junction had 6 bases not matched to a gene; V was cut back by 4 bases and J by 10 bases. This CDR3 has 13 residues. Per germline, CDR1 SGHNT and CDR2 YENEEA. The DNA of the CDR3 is TGTGCCAGCAGCTCCAGGGGGCGGATGGAGCAGTTCTTC. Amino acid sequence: CASSSRGRMEQFF.

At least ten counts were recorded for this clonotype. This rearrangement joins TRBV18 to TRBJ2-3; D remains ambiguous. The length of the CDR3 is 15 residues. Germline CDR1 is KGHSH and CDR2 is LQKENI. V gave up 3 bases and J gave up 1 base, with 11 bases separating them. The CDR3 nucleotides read TGTGCCAGCTCACCGCCCCAGGCCCGCACAGATACGCAGTATTTT. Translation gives CASSPPQARTDTQYF. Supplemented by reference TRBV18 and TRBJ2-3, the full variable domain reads NAGVMQNPRHLVRRRGQEARLRCSPMKGHSHVYWYRQLPEEGLKFMVYLQKENIIDESGMPKERFSAEFPKEGPSILRIQQVVRGDSAAYFCASSPPQARTDTQYFGPGTRLTVL.

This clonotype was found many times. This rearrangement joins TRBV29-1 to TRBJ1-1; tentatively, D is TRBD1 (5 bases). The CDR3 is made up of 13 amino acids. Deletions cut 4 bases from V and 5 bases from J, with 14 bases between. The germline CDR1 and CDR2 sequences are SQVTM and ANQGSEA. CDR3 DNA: TGCAGCGTTGGGGGCGGTGGGGGGACTGAAGCTTTCTTT. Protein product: CSVGGGGGTEAFF.

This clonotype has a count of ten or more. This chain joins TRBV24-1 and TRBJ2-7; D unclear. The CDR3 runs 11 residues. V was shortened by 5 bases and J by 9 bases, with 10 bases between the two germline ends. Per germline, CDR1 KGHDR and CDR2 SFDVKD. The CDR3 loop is CATSAGEVQYF. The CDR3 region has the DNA TGTGCCACCAGTGCAGGAGAGGTGCAGTACTTC.

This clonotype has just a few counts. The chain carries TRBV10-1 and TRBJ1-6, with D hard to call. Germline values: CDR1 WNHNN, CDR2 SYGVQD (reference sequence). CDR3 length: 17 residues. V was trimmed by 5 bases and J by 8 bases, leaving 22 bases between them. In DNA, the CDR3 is TGCGCCAGCAGTCGCAGCCTATGTTCCAATGCGGATTCACCCCTCCACTTT. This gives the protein CASSRSLCSNADSPLHF.

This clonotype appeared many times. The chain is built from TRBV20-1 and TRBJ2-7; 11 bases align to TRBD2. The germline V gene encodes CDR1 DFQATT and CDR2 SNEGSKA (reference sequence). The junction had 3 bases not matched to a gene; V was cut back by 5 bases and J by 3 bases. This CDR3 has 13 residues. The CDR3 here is CSAPGTSGYEQYF. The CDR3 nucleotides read TGCAGTGCTCCCGGGACTAGCGGCTACGAGCAGTACTTC.

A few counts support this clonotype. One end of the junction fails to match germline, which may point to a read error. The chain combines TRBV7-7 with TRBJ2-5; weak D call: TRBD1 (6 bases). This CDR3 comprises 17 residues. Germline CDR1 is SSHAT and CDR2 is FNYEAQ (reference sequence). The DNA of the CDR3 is TGTGCTAGCAGCTTACCGGCAGGACAGCCAAACCAAGAGACCCAGTACTTC. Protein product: CASSLPAGQPNQETQYF.

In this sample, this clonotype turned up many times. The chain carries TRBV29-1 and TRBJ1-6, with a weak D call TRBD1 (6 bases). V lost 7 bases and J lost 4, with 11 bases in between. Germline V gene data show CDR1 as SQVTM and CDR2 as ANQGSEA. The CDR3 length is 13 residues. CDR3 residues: CSAGETYNSPLHF. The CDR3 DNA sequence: TGCAGCGCAGGGGAGACATATAATTCACCCCTCCACTTT.

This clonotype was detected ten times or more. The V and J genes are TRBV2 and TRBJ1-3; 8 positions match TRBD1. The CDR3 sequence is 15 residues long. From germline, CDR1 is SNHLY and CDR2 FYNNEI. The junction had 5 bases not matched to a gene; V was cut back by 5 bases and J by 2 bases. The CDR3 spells CASSFGRGPGNTIYF. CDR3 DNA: TGTGCCAGCAGTTTCGGCAGGGGGCCTGGAAACACCATATATTTT.

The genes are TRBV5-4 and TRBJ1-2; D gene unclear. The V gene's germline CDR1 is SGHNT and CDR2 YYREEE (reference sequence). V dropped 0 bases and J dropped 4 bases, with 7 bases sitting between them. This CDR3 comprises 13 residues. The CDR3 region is CASSLDGSYGYTF. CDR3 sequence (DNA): TGTGCCAGCAGCTTGGATGGGTCCTATGGCTACACCTTC. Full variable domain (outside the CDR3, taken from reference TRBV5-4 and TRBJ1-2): ETGVTQSPTHLIKTRGQQVTLRCSSQSGHNTVSWYQQALGQGPQFIFQYYREEENGRGNFPPRFSGLQFPNYSSELNVNALELDDSALYLCASSLDGSYGYTFGSGTRLTVV.

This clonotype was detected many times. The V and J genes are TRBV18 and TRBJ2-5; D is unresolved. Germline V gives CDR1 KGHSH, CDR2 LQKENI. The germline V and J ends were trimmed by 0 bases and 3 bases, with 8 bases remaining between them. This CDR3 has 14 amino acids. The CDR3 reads CASSPPLLKETQYF. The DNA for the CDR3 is TGTGCCAGCTCACCACCATTGCTGAAAGAGACCCAGTACTTC.

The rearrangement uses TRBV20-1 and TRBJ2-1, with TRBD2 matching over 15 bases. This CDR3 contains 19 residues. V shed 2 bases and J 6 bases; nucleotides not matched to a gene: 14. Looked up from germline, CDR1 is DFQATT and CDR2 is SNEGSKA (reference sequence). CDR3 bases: TGCAGTGCTAGAAAACCGGGACTAGCGGGAGGCACAGTTCGCAATGAGCAGTTCTTC. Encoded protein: CSARKPGLAGGTVRNEQFF.

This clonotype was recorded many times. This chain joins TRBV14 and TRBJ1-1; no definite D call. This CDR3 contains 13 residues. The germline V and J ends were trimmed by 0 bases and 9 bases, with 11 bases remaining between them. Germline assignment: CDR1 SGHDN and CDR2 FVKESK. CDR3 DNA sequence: TGTGCCAGCAGCCAAGATCCAGGACGTCAAGCTTTCTTT. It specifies CASSQDPGRQAFF.

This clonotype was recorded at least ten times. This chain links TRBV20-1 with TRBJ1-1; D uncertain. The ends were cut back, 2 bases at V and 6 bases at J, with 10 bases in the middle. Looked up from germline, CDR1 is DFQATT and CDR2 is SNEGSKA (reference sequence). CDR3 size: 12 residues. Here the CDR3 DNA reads TGCAGTGCTAGAAGCGGAAACCCTGAAGCTTTCTTT. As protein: CSARSGNPEAFF.

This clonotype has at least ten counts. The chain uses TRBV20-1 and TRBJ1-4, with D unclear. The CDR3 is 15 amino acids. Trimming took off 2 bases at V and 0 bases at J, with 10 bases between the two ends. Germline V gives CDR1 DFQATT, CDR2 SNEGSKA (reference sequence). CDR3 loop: CSARRVPSTNEKLFF. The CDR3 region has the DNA TGCAGTGCTAGACGGGTACCGTCAACTAATGAAAAACTGTTTTTT.